These 9 T cell receptor beta chains originate from one sample sequenced in a study of CD8+ T cells in alopecia areata. Sequencing relied on a cDNA template that was reverse transcribed from extracted RNA. The table came from immunoSEQ multiplex PCR; TCRdb's copy has only in-frame clones and leaves some out. The table has 150,000 to 200,000 clones, roughly three fifths seen once. The treatment here: oral pan-JAK inhibitor, 5-10 mg twice daily. The sequencing here drew on CD4+ T cells sorted from blood, taken at week 4, from a patient treated with tofacitinib. The receptor set was obtained from a human donor with alopecia areata.

The J gene is TRBJ1-2, the V gene TRBV6-5, with a tentative D call TRBD1 (5 bases). The V end was cut by 6 bases, the J end by 3 bases, with 17 bases between. The CDR3 has 15 residues. The germline V gene has CDR1 MNHEY and CDR2 SVGAGI. The CDR3 reads CASSRTQTAHYGYTF. In DNA form, the CDR3 reads TGTGCCAGCAGCCGGACCCAGACAGCTCACTATGGCTACACCTTC.

Here the CDR3 reads CSVLGPMNTEAFF. CDR3 nucleotide sequence: TGCAGCGTTCTGGGACCCATGAACACTGAAGCTTTCTTT. The rearrangement links TRBV29-1 to TRBJ1-1; D might be TRBD1 (5 bases). CDR3 length equals 13 residues. Trimming took off 5 bases at V and 0 bases at J, with 10 bases between the two ends. The germline V gene encodes CDR1 SQVTM and CDR2 ANQGSEA.

The chain carries TRBV25-1 and TRBJ1-2; D is unresolved. V lost 5 bases and J 4 bases, leaving 14 bases between the germline ends. This CDR3 has 14 residues. CDR1 is MGHDK, CDR2 SYGVNS, per germline. The CDR3 reads CASSPAENSYGYTF. CDR3 coding DNA: TGTGCCAGCAGTCCGGCCGAGAATTCCTATGGCTACACCTTC.

This clone turned up a few times. This chain uses TRBV10-3 with TRBJ1-1; TRBD1 matches 11 bases. This CDR3 has 14 amino acids. J was trimmed by 4 bases and V by 6 bases; bases with no gene match: 4. The germline V gene has CDR1 ENHRY and CDR2 SYGVKD. The CDR3: CAISPGTGGTEAFF. The CDR3 DNA reads TGTGCCATCAGCCCCGGGACAGGGGGCACTGAAGCTTTCTTT.

The rearrangement links TRBV5-1 to TRBJ2-3, with D possibly TRBD1 on 5 matching bases. Trimming stripped 0 bases from V and 3 bases from J, with 14 bases between. The CDR3 is made up of 16 amino acids. Per the germline V gene, CDR1 is SGHRS and CDR2 is YFSETQ. The CDR3 DNA reads TGCGCCAGCAGCTTGGCGTGGGGCGAGTTTACAGATACGCAGTATTTT. Translating gives CASSLAWGEFTDTQYF.

This chain uses TRBV27 with TRBJ1-2; 7 nucleotides agree with TRBD1. The germline gives CDR1 MNHEY, CDR2 SMNVEV (reference sequence). There are 14 residues in the CDR3. V gave up 3 bases and J gave up 3 bases; unmatched junction bases: 4. The CDR3 sequence: CASSFRDSYYGYTF. The CDR3 bases are TGTGCCAGCAGTTTTAGGGACAGCTACTATGGCTACACCTTC.

This clone was observed a few times. The V call is TRBV6-5, the J call TRBJ2-5; unclear D gene. V was trimmed by 5 bases and J by 0 bases, leaving 10 bases between them. The CDR3 loop spans 14 amino acids. Per the germline V gene, CDR1 is MNHEY and CDR2 is SVGAGI. For the CDR3, the DNA is TGTGCCAGCAGTCTACAACCGTACCAAGAGACCCAGTACTTC. Translation gives CASSLQPYQETQYF.

This clone has a handful of counts. The V and J genes are TRBV30 and TRBJ1-2; no clear D. This CDR3 has 12 amino acids. Per the germline V gene, CDR1 is GTSNPN and CDR2 is SVGIG (reference sequence). V dropped 3 bases and J dropped 5 bases, with 10 bases sitting between them. CDR3 sequence reads: CAWSSTGYGYTF. CDR3 sequence (DNA): TGTGCCTGGAGCTCAACGGGATATGGCTACACCTTC.

The V gene is TRBV29-1, the J gene TRBJ2-2; 10 bases are shared with TRBD2. Trimming took 7 bases from V and 4 from J; bases not matched to a gene: 12. This CDR3 has 16 residues. Looked up from germline, CDR1 is SQVTM and CDR2 is ANQGSEA. Here the CDR3 reads CSAKAPLAGLTGELFF. The CDR3, as DNA: TGCAGCGCTAAGGCCCCACTAGCGGGACTCACCGGGGAGCTGTTTTTT.